This TCR beta chain derives from a study of T cells in women clearing cervical HPV infection. Study-level results: Controls had more TRBV6-7 (0.16%) than cases (roughly 0.11%).

The CDR3 sequence is 15 residues long. Germline CDR1 and CDR2: SGHRS and YFSETQ. V dropped 5 bases and J dropped 4 bases, with 15 bases sitting between them. In regard to this clone: Its matching antigen is unknown. The observed sequence ends 3 residues before the CDR3 terminus, with the missing tail filled in from the germline J gene.

Sequencing was performed with immunoSEQ multiplex PCR; in TCRdb, only in-frame clones are kept and a portion is missing. Its clone listing holds approximately 39,000 clones. Input material: blood buffy coat. This chain joins TRBV5-1 and TRBJ2-2, with D perhaps matching TRBD1 (5 bases). This receptor was obtained from a woman between 18 and 70 years old with a cervical HPV16 infection that either progressed to CIN3+ or cleared (not recorded which). CDR3 DNA, as far as it was read: TGCGCCAGCAGTACCTCTCAGGGCGGCACCGGGGAG. This codes for CASSTSQGGTGE. The full-length CDR3 reads as CASSTSQGGTGELFF.